One and the same sample provided the 20 T cell receptor beta chains below, sequenced in a study of cytomegalovirus exposure and HLA in healthy donors. Primers: 60 Vbeta forward and 13 Jbeta reverse. Clones were read by immunoSEQ multiplex PCR, and TCRdb kept only the in-frame ones, dropping some. This repertoire shows 150,000 to 200,000 clones, roughly 71% found once; its top ten account for about 1.4%. The sequenced material came from PBMCs. Receptor source: a girl aged 10 to 17 in good health and CMV-seronegative.

The chain recombines TRBV7-9 with TRBJ1-4; TRBD1 is a possible D gene (6 bases). The CDR3 extends over 16 amino acids. CDR1 SEHNR and CDR2 FQNEAQ come from the germline V gene (reference sequence). The germline V and J ends were trimmed by 5 bases and 0 bases, with 13 bases remaining between them. For the CDR3, the DNA is TGTGCCAGCAGCCGGCGACAGGTCACAACTAATGAAAAACTGTTTTTT. This codes for CASSRRQVTTNEKLFF.

The sample holds a few counts of this clone. This sequence joins TRBV7-8 and TRBJ1-6; D remains ambiguous. The CDR3 consists of 16 residues. Germline lookup yields CDR1 SGHVS and CDR2 FQNEAQ. The V gene lost 1 base and the J gene lost 10 bases, with 17 bases spanning the gap. CDR3 DNA sequence: TGTGCCAGCAGCTTAGTTTCGATGGAGGGAGGATCACCCCTCCACTTT. It is translated as CASSLVSMEGGSPLHF.

The chain couples TRBV6-5 to TRBJ2-7, with D maybe TRBD2 (6 bases). V was clipped by 6 bases and J by 7 bases, with 19 bases between them. Per the germline V gene, CDR1 is MNHEY and CDR2 is SVGAGI. This CDR3 has 14 amino acids. The CDR3 loop is CASRTGTGVLEQYF. CDR3 nucleotides: TGTGCCAGCAGAACCGGGACTGGGGTACTGGAGCAGTACTTC.

Only one count was recorded for this clone. The chain joins TRBV5-1 to TRBJ2-5; D perhaps matches TRBD2 (5 bases). The V gene lost 0 bases and the J gene lost 5 bases, with 14 bases spanning the gap. Germline lookup yields CDR1 SGHRS and CDR2 YFSETQ. The CDR3 has 15 residues. CDR3 sequence (DNA): TGCGCCAGCAGCTTGGATCTAGCTCCCTCGGAGACCCAGTACTTC. Residues: CASSLDLAPSETQYF.

The CDR3 sequence: CASSYSRADTQYF. The CDR3 coding sequence is TGTGCCAGCAGTTACTCGAGGGCAGATACGCAGTATTTT. J is TRBJ2-3 and V is TRBV6-5; D might be TRBD2 (5 bases). V was trimmed by 0 bases and J by 4 bases, leaving 5 bases between them. From germline, CDR1 is MNHEY and CDR2 SVGAGI. The CDR3 spans 13 residues.

The sample holds a few counts of this clone. This rearrangement joins TRBV4-1 to TRBJ1-1; no reliable D call. Germline CDR1 and CDR2: MGHRA and YSYEKL. The V end lost 3 bases, the J end lost 1 base, and 12 bases lay between the germline ends. This CDR3 is built from 15 residues. The DNA for the CDR3 is TGCGCCAGCAGCCACATAACGGGAGAGAACACTGAAGCTTTCTTT. Translated, it gives CASSHITGENTEAFF.

CDR3 nucleotide sequence: TGTGCCAGCAGCGCCAATGGACAGGGGCGTCAACCCCAGCATTTT. Translating it yields CASSANGQGRQPQHF. The gene calls are TRBV9 and TRBJ1-5; 9 positions agree with TRBD1. Germline V gene sequence: CDR1 SGDLS, CDR2 YYNGEE. With V trimmed by 3 bases and J by 10 bases, 11 bases remained unmatched. CDR3 length: 15 amino acids.

V usage is TRBV5-8 and J usage is TRBJ2-1; 8 nucleotides line up with TRBD1. This CDR3 has 17 amino acids. V was clipped by 2 bases and J by 0 bases; unmatched bases: 7. The germline CDR1 and CDR2 sequences are SGHTS and YDEGEE. The CDR3 here is CASSLNPGGDSYNEQFF. The CDR3 DNA sequence: TGTGCCAGCAGCTTAAACCCAGGGGGCGACTCCTACAATGAGCAGTTCTTC.

V is TRBV28 and J is TRBJ1-2, with no clear D. Trimming left V 7 bases short and J 1 base short, with 16 bases between. This CDR3 is 15 amino acids long. Germline-derived CDR1 and CDR2 are MDHEN and SYDVKM. The CDR3 loop reads CASKFIGLFNYGYTF. The CDR3 DNA reads TGTGCCAGCAAGTTTATAGGACTTTTTAACTATGGCTACACCTTC.

This sequence joins TRBV18 and TRBJ1-2; TRBD1 is a possible D gene (6 bases). The germline CDR1 and CDR2 sequences are KGHSH and LQKENI. V was cut by 3 bases and J by 0 bases, with 11 bases left in between. The CDR3 has 15 residues. This CDR3 reads CASSPDRLANYGYTF. The CDR3, as DNA: TGTGCCAGCTCACCCGACAGGCTAGCTAACTATGGCTACACCTTC.

The V gene is TRBV7-3, the J gene TRBJ1-1; D not resolved. CDR3 length: 13 residues. V lost 4 bases and J lost 1, with 7 bases in between. Germline CDR1 SGHTA, CDR2 FQGTGA. The CDR3: CASSWERNTEAFF. The CDR3 nucleotides are TGTGCCAGCAGCTGGGAGCGGAACACTGAAGCTTTCTTT.

This clone has a handful of counts. The chain links TRBV14 to TRBJ1-1; the D gene is possibly TRBD1 (5 bases). In germline, CDR1 is SGHDN, CDR2 FVKESK. This CDR3 comprises 14 residues. V shed 5 bases and J shed 3 bases, with 13 bases lying between them. CDR3 in amino acids: CASSSGRGYTEAFF. The CDR3 region has the DNA TGTGCCAGCAGCTCAGGGAGGGGATACACTGAAGCTTTCTTT.

This chain links TRBV13 with TRBJ1-1, with D perhaps TRBD1 (5 bases). V lost 0 bases to trimming and J lost 4 bases, with 9 bases between them. The CDR3 is 14 residues long. The germline V gene encodes CDR1 PRHDT and CDR2 FYEKMQ (reference sequence). CDR3: CASSLGRGATEAFF. CDR3 DNA sequence: TGTGCCAGCAGCTTAGGGCGCGGGGCCACTGAAGCTTTCTTT.

As to this clone: The sample contains more than one DNA sequence encoding this CDR3. V and J are TRBV10-3 and TRBJ2-7, with TRBD1 matching over 7 bases. The ends lost 3 bases at V and 7 bases at J; junction bases unmatched: 12. Germline V gene data show CDR1 as ENHRY and CDR2 as SYGVKD. This CDR3 comprises 15 residues. Here the CDR3 reads CAISDLGQETEEQYF. CDR3 bases: TGTGCCATCAGTGACCTCGGACAGGAAACGGAGGAGCAGTACTTC.

The V call is TRBV7-9, the J call TRBJ2-3; 7 bases fit TRBD1. The CDR3 length is 16 residues. CDR1 is SEHNR, CDR2 FQNEAQ, per germline (reference sequence). V trimming: 3 bases; J trimming: 4 bases; junction bases outside the gene matches: 10. CDR3 DNA sequence: TGTGCCAGCAGCTTCAAGACAGGGATAGGATCAGATACGCAGTATTTT. The encoded protein is CASSFKTGIGSDTQYF. The variable domain in full, completed from reference TRBV7-9 and TRBJ2-3, reads DTGVSQNPRHKITKRGQNVTFRCDPISEHNRLYWYRQTLGQGPEFLTYFQNEAQLEKSRLLSDRFSAERPKGSFSTLEIQRTEQGDSAMYLCASSFKTGIGSDTQYFGPGTRLTVL.

This clone was seen a handful of times. This chain uses TRBV4-2 with TRBJ1-2; no clear D. CDR1 and CDR2 from the germline V gene are LGHNA and YNFKEQ. The CDR3 covers 14 residues. The V gene lost 0 bases and the J gene lost 4 bases, with 9 bases spanning the gap. The chain's CDR3 is CASSQDFGSYGYTF. CDR3 sequence (DNA): TGTGCCAGCAGCCAAGATTTCGGGAGCTATGGCTACACCTTC.

The chain combines TRBV19 with TRBJ2-7; 8 nucleotides agree with TRBD1. V lost 5 bases to trimming and J lost 0 bases; unmatched junction nucleotides: 3. CDR3 length equals 14 residues. Germline CDR1 is LNHDA and CDR2 is SQIVND (reference sequence). The CDR3 loop is CASSGQGPSYEQYF. The CDR3 region has the DNA TGTGCCAGTAGTGGACAGGGCCCCTCCTACGAGCAGTACTTC.

The chain employs TRBV6-6 and TRBJ1-5; 7 bases map to TRBD1. In germline, CDR1 is MNHNY, CDR2 SVGAGI (reference sequence). With V trimmed by 7 bases and J by 4 bases, 7 bases remained unmatched. The CDR3 is made up of 14 amino acids. The CDR3 bases are TGTGCCAGCAACTCAAGGGACAGAAATCAGCCCCAGCATTTT. It codes for CASNSRDRNQPQHF.

In its sample, this clone was seen once. The chain combines TRBV19 with TRBJ1-1; 9 positions agree with TRBD1. The V segment lost 8 bases and the J segment 4 bases; nucleotides outside the gene matches: 8. Germline V gene sequence: CDR1 LNHDA, CDR2 SQIVND (reference sequence). This CDR3 comprises 14 residues. DNA for the CDR3: TGTGCCAGTGGGCTTACGACAGGGGGCACTGAAGCTTTCTTT. Protein product: CASGLTTGGTEAFF.

The chain joins TRBV29-1 to TRBJ2-5, with D perhaps TRBD2 (6 bases). The CDR3 spans 13 residues. Germline V gene data show CDR1 as SQVTM and CDR2 as ANQGSEA. Trimming took off 6 bases at V and 4 bases at J, with 15 bases between the two ends. The CDR3 DNA reads as TGCAGCGTCCCTAGGGGCGGGGTAGAGACCCAGTACTTC. It yields the protein CSVPRGGVETQYF.